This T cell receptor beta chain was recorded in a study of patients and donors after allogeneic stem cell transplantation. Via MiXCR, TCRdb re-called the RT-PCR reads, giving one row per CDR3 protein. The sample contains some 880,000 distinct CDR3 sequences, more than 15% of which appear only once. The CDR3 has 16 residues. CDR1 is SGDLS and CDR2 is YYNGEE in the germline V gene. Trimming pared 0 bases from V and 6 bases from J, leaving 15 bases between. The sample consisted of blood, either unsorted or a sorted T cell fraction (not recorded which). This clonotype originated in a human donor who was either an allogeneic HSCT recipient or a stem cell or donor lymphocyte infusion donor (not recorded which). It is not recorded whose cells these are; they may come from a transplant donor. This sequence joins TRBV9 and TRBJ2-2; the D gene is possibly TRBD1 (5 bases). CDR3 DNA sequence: TGTGCCAGCAGCGTAGGTCAGGGCGGTTTGGCCGGGGAGCTGTTTTTT. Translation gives CASSVGQGGLAGELFF.